Listed here are 29 T cell receptor beta chains from one sample, sequenced in a study of blood T cell repertoires in COVID-19. Assay used: immunoSEQ multiplex PCR; TCRdb lists only in-frame clones, some missing. The sample has 100,000 to 150,000 clones, about four fifths seen once. Sequenced material: peripheral blood. These receptors all stem from a man aged 55-75 years with acute or convalescent COVID-19.

This chain links TRBV28 with TRBJ1-1; D is unclear. V lost 6 bases to trimming and J lost 2 bases, with 16 bases between them. The CDR3 length is 15 residues. Germline V CDR1 and CDR2: MDHEN, SYDVKM. Written as DNA, the CDR3 is TGTGCCAGCAGGGGTAGAACGAGGTTAAACACTGAAGCTTTCTTT. Protein: CASRGRTRLNTEAFF.

The rearrangement joins TRBV12-1 to TRBJ2-3; the table's D call of TRBD2 was not tested on the DNA. TRBV12-1 is an annotated pseudogene. The CDR3 runs 16 residues. Here the CDR3 DNA reads TGTGCCAGCAGTTTCTTAGGACTAGCGTACACAGATACGCAGTATTTT. Encoded protein: CASSFLGLAYTDTQYF.

The genes are TRBV14 and TRBJ2-7, with 7 nucleotides matching TRBD2. The length of the CDR3 is 15 residues. V shed 0 bases, J shed 6 bases, and the junction held 8 bases outside the gene matches. From germline, CDR1 is SGHDN and CDR2 FVKESK. CDR3 nucleotide sequence: TGTGCCAGCAGCCAAGATGGGAGGGGACCCTTCGAGCAGTACTTC. As protein: CASSQDGRGPFEQYF.

This chain uses TRBV2 with TRBJ1-2, with 10 nucleotides matching TRBD1. Unmatched junction bases numbered 9, after V lost 6 bases and J lost 8 bases. The V gene's germline CDR1 is SNHLY and CDR2 FYNNEI. The CDR3 spans 14 residues. In DNA, the CDR3 is TGTGCCAGCAGGTGGGGACAGGGGAAGAGAGGCTACACCTTC. Residues: CASRWGQGKRGYTF. The entire variable domain, with the rest obtained from reference TRBV2 and TRBJ1-2, is as follows: EPEVTQTPSHQVTQMGQEVILRCVPISNHLYFYWYRQILGQKVEFLVSFYNNEISEKSEIFDDQFSVERPDGSNFTLKIRSTKLEDSAMYFCASRWGQGKRGYTFGSGTRLTVV.

The chain is built from TRBV2 and TRBJ1-6, with no clear D. CDR1 is SNHLY, CDR2 FYNNEI, per germline. V lost 0 bases and J 9 bases, leaving 6 bases between the germline ends. The CDR3 has 13 residues. The CDR3 loop reads CASSEAAGSPLHF. For the CDR3, the DNA is TGTGCCAGCAGTGAAGCGGCGGGTTCACCCCTCCACTTT.

The rearrangement joins TRBV6-5 to TRBJ1-2, with TRBD1 as a possible D gene (6 bases). The CDR3 runs 16 residues. V was cut by 7 bases and J by 2 bases, with 20 bases left in between. CDR1 is MNHEY and CDR2 is SVGAGI in the germline V gene. This CDR3 is CASINSRGRVNYGYTF. The DNA for the CDR3 is TGTGCCAGCATTAACTCCAGGGGTCGGGTCAACTATGGCTACACCTTC.

In regard to this clone: This sample also contains other DNA sequences that code for the same CDR3. The chain couples TRBV27 to TRBJ1-2; TRBD1 matches at 10 bases. The CDR3 spans 15 residues. The V gene's germline CDR1 is MNHEY and CDR2 SMNVEV (reference sequence). J was trimmed by 4 bases and V by 3 bases; bases with no gene match: 5. The CDR3 is CASSFRDRGRYGYTF. The CDR3 DNA follows: TGTGCCAGCAGTTTTCGAGACAGGGGGCGCTATGGCTACACCTTC.

This clone is medium-sized (0.01 to 0.1%) in the sample. The rearrangement links TRBV6-4 to TRBJ2-3; D call uncertain. Germline CDR1 MRHNA, CDR2 SNTAGT. The CDR3 totals 15 residues. The ends were cut back, 3 bases at V and 1 base at J, with 11 bases in the middle. This CDR3 reads CASSESRGGTDTQYF. Written as DNA, the CDR3 is TGTGCCAGCAGTGAATCGCGTGGAGGCACAGATACGCAGTATTTT.

The chain is built from TRBV5-1 and TRBJ2-3; D perhaps matches TRBD2 (6 bases). The CDR3 runs to 15 residues. Germline V gives CDR1 SGHRS, CDR2 YFSETQ. Trimming shortened V by 0 bases and J by 8 bases, and 16 bases separated the two germline ends. The CDR3: CASSLVLEVGGTQYF. The CDR3 nucleotides are TGCGCCAGCAGCTTGGTGCTAGAGGTGGGGGGTACGCAGTATTTT.

The V and J genes are TRBV18 and TRBJ2-1; D may be TRBD2 (5 bases). Germline lookup yields CDR1 KGHSH and CDR2 LQKENI. CDR3 length: 17 amino acids. The V gene lost 1 base and the J gene lost 1 base, with 14 bases spanning the gap. The CDR3 region has the DNA TGTGCCAGCTCACCACGGTTGCTGGGAGAGTCCTACAATGAGCAGTTCTTC. Its protein is CASSPRLLGESYNEQFF.

This clone is a singleton in its sample. The rearrangement links TRBV7-2 to TRBJ2-5; TRBD1 matches 8 bases. Germline V gives CDR1 SGHTA, CDR2 FQGNSA. The CDR3 length is 18 residues. V shed 8 bases and J 3 bases; nucleotides not matched to a gene: 20. For the CDR3, the DNA is TGTGCCAGCTTCTCGGGACCAGGGGGCAGCGAGGGGAAAGAGACCCAGTACTTC. This translates into CASFSGPGGSEGKETQYF.

The sample holds a few counts of this clone. J is TRBJ1-1 and V is TRBV28; 7 positions agree with TRBD1. CDR1 MDHEN and CDR2 SYDVKM come from the germline V gene. The trim removed 5 bases at V and 7 bases at J, leaving 10 bases unmatched. CDR3 length: 14 residues. The CDR3 region is CASSLILRGVEAFF. DNA of the CDR3: TGTGCCAGCAGTCTCATACTCAGGGGGGTTGAAGCTTTCTTT.

The chain has TRBV10-3 and TRBJ1-2; D ambiguous. The CDR3 consists of 17 residues. V lost 4 bases and J 3 bases, leaving 21 bases between the germline ends. Germline V lookup: CDR1 ENHRY, CDR2 SYGVKD. The DNA for the CDR3 is TGTGCCATCAGTGGAACACCGCGCCCGAGGGAAGACTATGGCTACACCTTC. It translates to CAISGTPRPREDYGYTF.

This clone was counted between two and nine times. The V gene is TRBV9, the J gene TRBJ2-1; D is ambiguous. The length of the CDR3 is 16 residues. Germline assignment: CDR1 SGDLS and CDR2 YYNGEE. V lost 4 bases, J lost 0 bases, and 14 bases lay in between. This chain's CDR3 is CASSPGDSSSYNEQFF. CDR3 bases: TGTGCCAGCAGCCCCGGAGACTCTAGCTCCTACAATGAGCAGTTCTTC. The variable domain in full, completed from reference TRBV9 and TRBJ2-1, reads DSGVTQTPKHLITATGQRVTLRCSPRSGDLSVYWYQQSLDQGLQFLIQYYNGEERAKGNILERFSAQQFPDLHSELNLSSLELGDSALYFCASSPGDSSSYNEQFFGPGTRLTVL.

The table lists this clone with many counts. The chain joins TRBV5-1 to TRBJ2-2; D might be TRBD2 (5 bases). V gave up 5 bases and J gave up 5 bases, with 10 bases separating them. The CDR3 extends over 13 amino acids. Germline V gene data show CDR1 as SGHRS and CDR2 as YFSETQ. This chain's CDR3 is CASRDGDTGELFF. CDR3 sequence (DNA): TGCGCCAGCAGGGACGGGGATACCGGGGAGCTGTTTTTT.

This rearrangement joins TRBV9 to TRBJ2-5; 8 bases match TRBD2. The CDR3 runs to 16 residues. Per germline, CDR1 SGDLS and CDR2 YYNGEE. V trimming: 3 bases; J trimming: 3 bases; junction bases outside the gene matches: 10. The chain's CDR3 is CASSATGTSGEETQYF. CDR3 DNA: TGTGCCAGCAGCGCGACCGGGACTAGTGGTGAAGAGACCCAGTACTTC.

V usage is TRBV5-1 and J usage is TRBJ1-6; D gene unclear. CDR3 size: 14 residues. Germline loops: CDR1 SGHRS, CDR2 YFSETQ. Trimming cost V 6 bases and J 0 bases, with 7 bases left between them. The CDR3 is CASMGSSYNSPLHF. The CDR3 nucleotides read TGCGCCAGCATGGGGAGCTCCTATAATTCACCCCTCCACTTT. The full variable domain, rest sourced from reference TRBV5-1 and TRBJ1-6, is KAGVTQTPRYLIKTRGQQVTLSCSPISGHRSVSWYQQTPGQGLQFLFEYFSETQRNKGNFPGRFSGRQFSNSRSEMNVSTLELGDSALYLCASMGSSYNSPLHFGNGTRLTVT.

The chain has TRBV6-5 and TRBJ2-7; TRBD1 agrees at 7 bases. CDR3 length equals 12 residues. Germline CDR1 is MNHEY and CDR2 is SVGAGI. The V and J ends lost 10 bases and 3 bases, in that order; junction bases with no gene match: 6. DNA for the CDR3: TGTGCCACCTGGGACAGACACTACGAGCAGTACTTC. Amino acid sequence: CATWDRHYEQYF.

The chain combines TRBV6-5 with TRBJ1-1, with D possibly matching TRBD1 (5 bases). The germline V gene has CDR1 MNHEY and CDR2 SVGAGI. The CDR3 is made up of 14 amino acids. The V gene lost 2 bases and the J gene lost 5 bases, with 12 bases spanning the gap. In nucleotides, the CDR3 is TGTGCCAGCAGTTACAGGGCAGGGAAGACTGAAGCTTTCTTT. Amino acid sequence: CASSYRAGKTEAFF.

This clone was seen only once. CDR3 sequence: CASSRTGGRMETQYF. CDR3 DNA sequence: TGTGCCAGCAGCCGAACCGGGGGGCGAATGGAGACCCAGTACTTC. The gene calls are TRBV11-2 and TRBJ2-5; weak D call: TRBD2 (7 bases). The CDR3 sequence is 15 residues long. V lost 5 bases to trimming and J lost 5 bases, with 18 bases between them. Germline lookup yields CDR1 SGHAT and CDR2 FQNNGV.

The V gene is TRBV29-1, the J gene TRBJ1-2, with D possibly matching TRBD1 (5 bases). With 1 base removed from V and 8 bases from J, the gap between germline ends came to 17 bases. This CDR3 spans 14 amino acids. Germline V gives CDR1 SQVTM, CDR2 ANQGSEA. The CDR3 region is CSVEGPPAGKGYTF. CDR3 in DNA: TGCAGCGTTGAAGGCCCTCCGGCAGGGAAGGGCTACACCTTC.

In DNA, the CDR3 is TGTGCCTGGAGTTTCGACAGCCACTCTGGAAACACCATATATTTT. Translated: CAWSFDSHSGNTIYF. V and J are TRBV30 and TRBJ1-3, with D tentatively TRBD1 (5 bases). The V gene lost 2 bases and the J gene lost 0 bases, with 11 bases spanning the gap. The CDR3 has 15 residues. The germline V gene has CDR1 GTSNPN and CDR2 SVGIG (reference sequence).

This chain links TRBV2 with TRBJ2-5; TRBD2 agrees at 9 bases. The length of the CDR3 is 15 residues. Germline CDR1 and CDR2: SNHLY and FYNNEI. The J segment lost 6 bases and the V segment lost 3 bases, leaving 8 bases of the junction unmatched. DNA of the CDR3: TGTGCCAGCAGTGATCCTGGACTAGCGTTCAAGACCCAGTACTTC. Its translation: CASSDPGLAFKTQYF.

This CDR3 is CARSPDQPQHF. The CDR3 DNA sequence: TGTGCCAGAAGCCCAGATCAGCCCCAGCATTTT. The V and J genes are TRBV5-3 and TRBJ1-5; no firm D call. TRBV5-3 is filed as an ORF, its function uncertain. The CDR3 extends over 11 amino acids. Trimming pared 4 bases from V and 5 bases from J, leaving 4 bases between.

This clone was recorded only once. This chain joins TRBV19 and TRBJ2-5, with TRBD2 matching 8 bases. Germline V gene data show CDR1 as LNHDA and CDR2 as SQIVND (reference sequence). V lost 5 bases to trimming and J lost 0 bases; unmatched junction nucleotides: 5. This CDR3 region has 15 residues. CDR3 sequence: CASSWAGGHQETQYF. The CDR3 DNA reads TGTGCCAGTAGTTGGGCGGGAGGCCACCAAGAGACCCAGTACTTC.

The chain uses TRBV3-1 (or the pseudogene TRBV3-2) and TRBJ2-7; 7 bases map to TRBD2. This CDR3 is 16 amino acids long. After removal of 4 bases from V and 6 bases from J, the junction contained 15 bases not matched to a gene. Germline CDR1 reads LGHDT; CDR2 reads YNNKEL (reference sequence). The CDR3: CASSPYGGGLAAEQYF. CDR3 bases: TGTGCCAGCAGCCCGTACGGGGGAGGGCTAGCGGCCGAGCAGTACTTC.

The chain employs TRBV11-2 and TRBJ2-1; the match to TRBD2 covers 9 bases. The V gene end was trimmed by 1 base and the J gene end by 4 bases; junction bases not matched to a gene: 5. This CDR3 region has 16 residues. In germline, CDR1 is SGHAT, CDR2 FQNNGV. CDR3 DNA: TGTGCCAGCAGCTTAGGGCTAGCGGGAATATACAATGAGCAGTTCTTC. Encoded protein: CASSLGLAGIYNEQFF.

V is TRBV24-1 and J is TRBJ2-1; D perhaps matches TRBD2 (5 bases). This CDR3 comprises 15 residues. Trimming removed 7 bases from V and 8 bases from J, with 20 bases in between. CDR1 is KGHDR, CDR2 SFDVKD, per germline. This chain's CDR3 is CATSAGRKSWDEQFF. CDR3 DNA sequence: TGTGCCACCAGCGCGGGCCGGAAAAGTTGGGATGAGCAGTTCTTC.

The chain recombines TRBV28 with TRBJ1-1, with 7 bases matching TRBD1. The CDR3 spans 14 residues. J lost 6 bases, V lost 6 bases, and 10 bases had no gene match. Looked up from germline, CDR1 is MDHEN and CDR2 is SYDVKM. The CDR3 protein is CASSLLRGVAEAFF. The CDR3, as DNA: TGTGCCAGCAGCCTCCTCAGGGGGGTAGCTGAAGCTTTCTTT.